This is a list of T cell receptor beta chains from one sample in a study of shared clonotypes between healthy human individuals. Data came from immunoSEQ multiplex PCR; TCRdb stores just in-frame clones and leaves some out. This sample has hundreds of thousands of clones, with approximately 96% found just once. Sample: naive CD8+ T cells sorted from blood. The receptors originated from a young woman in good health. Each CDR3 is given with its conserved first and last residue. A D gene is named only where the DNA matches it firmly. A row's size may be missing; if present it is once, few, many or a size class.

.	.	TRBV28	TRBJ2-2	15	CASSPRGPRTGELFF	TGTGCCAGCAGTCCCAGAGGTCCCCGAACCGGGGAGCTGTTTTTT
.	.	TRBV5-4	TRBJ2-2	13	CASNPPSGRELFF	TGTGCCAGCAACCCCCCCTCGGGCCGGGAGCTGTTTTTT
TRBD1	.	TRBV29-1	TRBJ2-7	13	CSVADRAVYEQYF	TGCAGCGTTGCTGACAGGGCGGTCTACGAGCAGTACTTC
.	.	TRBV27	TRBJ2-7	15	CASSSRQEMVYEQYF	TGTGCCAGCAGTTCCCGACAGGAGATGGTATACGAGCAGTACTTC
.	.	TRBV6-6	TRBJ1-3	15	CASSSGGPFGNTIYF	TGTGCCAGCAGCTCTGGGGGGCCGTTTGGAAACACCATATATTTT
TRBD2	.	TRBV15	TRBJ2-7	16	CATSRGVWASGMGQYF	TGTGCCACCAGCAGAGGTGTTTGGGCTAGCGGGATGGGGCAGTACTTC
TRBD1	.	TRBV7-9	TRBJ1-5	13	CASSPNRGQPQHF	TGTGCCAGCAGCCCTAACAGGGGTCAGCCCCAGCATTTT
TRBD2	.	TRBV2	TRBJ2-1	15	CASSRTSGSRNEQFF	TGTGCCAGCAGTCGGACTAGCGGGAGTAGGAATGAGCAGTTCTTC
.	once	TRBV23-1	TRBJ2-3	13	CASPTGHTDTQYF	TGCGCCAGTCCGACGGGTCACACAGATACGCAGTATTTT
.	.	TRBV5-1	TRBJ2-1	17	CASSLGLGEYSYNEQFF	TGCGCCAGCAGCTTGGGGTTAGGCGAATACTCCTACAATGAGCAGTTCTTC
.	once	TRBV29-1	TRBJ1-3	15	CSVEDSRDSGNTIYF	TGCAGCGTTGAAGATTCCCGAGACTCTGGAAACACCATATATTTT
TRBD1	few	TRBV15	TRBJ1-3	15	CATSRDRGLGNTIYF	TGTGCCACCAGCAGGGACAGGGGGCTAGGAAACACCATATATTTT
.	.	TRBV5-6	TRBJ2-7	14	CASSLMGQKYEQYF	TGTGCCAGCAGCTTGATGGGACAAAAATACGAGCAGTACTTC
TRBD1	.	TRBV9	TRBJ2-2	14	CASSVQGAGGELFF	TGTGCCAGCAGCGTGCAGGGGGCCGGCGGGGAGCTGTTTTTT
TRBD1	.	TRBV19	TRBJ2-1	17	CASSIPGTGPSYNEQFF	TGTGCCAGTAGTATACCCGGGACAGGGCCCTCCTACAATGAGCAGTTCTTC
.	.	TRBV5-4	TRBJ2-1	12	CASSFGAAEQFF	TGTGCCAGCAGCTTCGGGGCAGCGGAGCAGTTCTTC
.	.	TRBV19	TRBJ1-1	15	CASSRTKTVNTEAFF	TGTGCCAGTAGTAGAACCAAGACAGTGAACACTGAAGCTTTCTTT
TRBD2	.	TRBV10-2	TRBJ2-1	15	CASSGTSGAHNEQFF	TGCGCCAGCAGTGGAACTAGCGGAGCCCACAATGAGCAGTTCTTC
.	.	TRBV5-8	TRBJ2-4	15	CASSLLRGSKNIQYF	TGTGCCAGCAGCCTACTCAGGGGTTCCAAAAACATTCAGTACTTC
.	.	TRBV21-1	TRBJ2-2	22	CASRSRTYPGLAGEANTGELFF	TGTGCCAGCAGAAGCCGGACATATCCGGGACTAGCGGGGGAAGCAAACACCGGGGAGCTGTTTTTT